This T cell receptor (beta chain) was observed in a study of cytomegalovirus exposure and HLA in healthy donors. In the study overall: A data release that came early held approximately 85 million unique TCRs from HLA-typed donors. General study results and limits: Another analysis was done later, and it associated 16,951 TCR beta sequences with HLA alleles at 0.05 false discovery rate.

PCR used 60 Vbeta primers and 13 Jbeta primers. Assay used: immunoSEQ multiplex PCR; TCRdb lists only in-frame clones, some missing. Here the sample spans 150,000 to 180,000 clones, 80% being singletons. Notes on this clone: The antigen remains undetermined.

The sequence derives from a man aged 25-45 years in good health and CMV-seropositive. Sequencing input: PBMCs.

CDR3: CSVLGLAGVDNEQFF. As DNA, the CDR3 is TGCAGCGTTCTTGGACTAGCGGGAGTGGACAATGAGCAGTTCTTC. The rearrangement uses TRBV29-1 and TRBJ2-1, with 13 bases that match TRBD2. This CDR3 spans 15 amino acids. Germline lookup yields CDR1 SQVTM and CDR2 ANQGSEA. With 5 bases clipped from V and 5 bases from J, the junction kept 6 bases outside the gene matches.